The rows below give T cell receptor beta chains drawn from one sample of a study of blood T cells in healthy people across ages. TCRdb re-analysed the 5' RACE reads in MiXCR, keeping a single row per CDR3 protein. This sample yields about 1,600,000 distinct CDR3 sequences, of which approximately 42% are seen a single time; 7% to 9% belongs to the top ten. Sequences were obtained from blood. The receptors originated from a woman younger than 30 in good health. Each CDR3 is given with its conserved first and last residue. Fields, in order: V gene, J gene, CDR3 protein.

TRBV12-3/TRBV12-4	TRBJ2-2	CASSHSDTRNTGELFF
TRBV5-1	TRBJ2-1	CASSHFLAGETYNEQFF
TRBV20-1	NA	CSARTSVGYEQYF
TRBV5-1	TRBJ1-2	CASSLAAADYGYTF
TRBV20-1	TRBJ1-2	CSARDPREGYTF
TRBV2	TRBJ2-7	CASKRGQGTSDEQYF
TRBV5-1	TRBJ2-1	CASSFRDYAFF
TRBV7-8	TRBJ2-1	CASSLLPVSSYNEQFF
TRBV21-1	TRBJ2-7	CASSKPGGGDEQYF
TRBV3-1	TRBJ2-3	CASSPPDPAPDTQYF
TRBV29-1	TRBJ2-1	CSVERLAANNEQFF
TRBV6-6	TRBJ2-7	CASSYHSRLADYEQYF
TRBV6-6	TRBJ1-1	CASIDGGRGTEAFF
TRBV6-5	TRBJ2-5	CASRPGTSGSMHEQYF
TRBV19	TRBJ2-1	CASSRPDREKGNEQFF
TRBV28	TRBJ2-7	CASTGRSYEQYF
TRBV7-3	TRBJ2-7	CASSLKDSLKNEQYF
TRBV5-1	NA	CASSISLVGDEQYF
TRBV7-2	TRBJ2-1	CASSLELAGTYEQFF
TRBV7-2	TRBJ2-3	CASSPQGLDTQYF
TRBV6-1	TRBJ1-1	CASNFGQGYTEAFF
TRBV6-1	TRBJ1-2	CASSVRPGTGFSYGYTF
TRBV7-9	TRBJ2-7	CAIEGGSGESFYEQYF
TRBV5-1	TRBJ2-3	CASSSSLAGGQGAQYF
TRBV29-1	TRBJ2-1	CTGRAISYNEQFF
TRBV10-3	TRBJ1-1	CAIARDRDGNTEAFF
TRBV12-3/TRBV12-4	TRBJ2-3	CASIVGTDTQYF
TRBV12-3/TRBV12-4	TRBJ2-5	CASSSLGLAETQYF